The 16 T cell receptor beta chains presented below share a single source sample, sequenced in a study of shared clonotypes between healthy human individuals. Sequencing used immunoSEQ multiplex PCR; TCRdb keeps in-frame clones, though not all of them. The sample lists around 600,000 clones; approximately 95% were seen once. Naive CD8 cells were CD45RO-negative, positively selected for CCR7, excluding terminally differentiated effector memory CD45RA+ cells. Input material: naive CD8+ T cells sorted from blood. All receptors derive from a woman in her 30s in good health.

The rearrangement joins TRBV7-8 to TRBJ1-5; D might be TRBD1 (5 bases). Germline V gene lookup returns CDR1 SGHVS and CDR2 FQNEAQ. Trimming stripped 1 base from V and 6 bases from J, with 10 bases between. This CDR3 contains 14 residues. CDR3 sequence (DNA): TGTGCCAGCAGCTTAGGGGGCGCCGGTCAGCCCCAGCATTTT. Its protein is CASSLGGAGQPQHF.

This clone has more than one count but fewer than ten. The chain combines TRBV27 with TRBJ2-7; maybe TRBD1 (5 bases). Trimming left V 5 bases short and J 6 bases short, with 14 bases between. Germline V lookup: CDR1 MNHEY, CDR2 SMNVEV (reference sequence). The CDR3 has 13 amino acids. Here the CDR3 DNA reads TGTGCCAGCAGTATCTCCAGGGTCACCGAGCAGTACTTC. Residues: CASSISRVTEQYF.

In its sample, this clone was seen a few times. The chain recombines TRBV7-9 with TRBJ2-7; D is possibly TRBD1 (6 bases). Germline V gives CDR1 SEHNR, CDR2 FQNEAQ (reference sequence). The CDR3 is 13 residues long. V dropped 5 bases and J dropped 6 bases, with 14 bases sitting between them. CDR3 nucleotide sequence: TGTGCCAGCAGCCCCACAGGGTCGAGCGAGCAGTACTTC. It is translated as CASSPTGSSEQYF.

This clone was recorded a few times. The chain carries TRBV30 and TRBJ2-4; TRBD1 aligns across 10 bases. CDR3 length: 16 residues. Germline CDR1 and CDR2: GTSNPN and SVGIG (reference sequence). V lost 2 bases to trimming and J lost 6 bases; unmatched junction nucleotides: 10. The CDR3 bases are TGTGCCTGGAGTACCGGGACAGGGGTTTTCGGAAACATTCAGTACTTC. Its translation: CAWSTGTGVFGNIQYF. Complete variable domain (other parts from reference TRBV30 and TRBJ2-4): SQTIHQWPATLVQPVGSPLSLECTVEGTSNPNLYWYRQAAGRGLQLLFYSVGIGQISSEVPQNLSASRPQDRQFILSSKKLLLSDSGFYLCAWSTGTGVFGNIQYFGAGTRLSVL.

To note about this clone: The same CDR3 arises from other DNA sequences in this sample as well. V is TRBV9 and J is TRBJ2-5, with a possible D match to TRBD2 (6 bases). Germline values: CDR1 SGDLS, CDR2 YYNGEE. V was pared by 4 bases and J by 4 bases, with 14 bases between. The CDR3 sequence is 14 residues long. In DNA form, the CDR3 reads TGTGCCAGCAGCCCGCCGACTAGTCTAGAGACCCAGTACTTC. It is translated as CASSPPTSLETQYF.

CDR3 protein: CASSLGTAFNYGYTF. DNA of the CDR3: TGTGCCAGCAGCTTAGGGACAGCCTTTAACTATGGCTACACCTTC. The chain uses TRBV13 and TRBJ1-2, with D perhaps matching TRBD1 (5 bases). In germline, CDR1 is PRHDT, CDR2 FYEKMQ (reference sequence). CDR3 size: 15 residues. The V end lost 0 bases, the J end lost 1 base, and 9 bases lay between the germline ends.

The V gene is TRBV10-2, the J gene TRBJ2-3; D is ambiguous. Germline V gene sequence: CDR1 WSHSY, CDR2 SAAADI. The V end lost 7 bases, the J end lost 6 bases, and 8 bases lay between the germline ends. This CDR3 contains 11 residues. Here the CDR3 DNA reads TGCGCCAGCACCGGCGGCGATACGCAGTATTTT. This translates into CASTGGDTQYF.

The rearrangement links TRBV2 to TRBJ1-1; 8 bases agree with TRBD1. This CDR3 has 12 amino acids. V lost 9 bases, J lost 11 bases, and 11 bases stayed unmatched. Germline-derived CDR1 and CDR2 are SNHLY and FYNNEI. As DNA, the CDR3 is TGTGCCAGAAATGACAGGGGAGATCTGGCTTTCTTT. The encoded protein is CARNDRGDLAFF.

The CDR3 nucleotides read TGTGCCAGCAGTTTTCGCACGGCCTTAGGACAGGGGCAAAGGCCCCAGCATTTT. Its protein product is CASSFRTALGQGQRPQHF. V is TRBV28 and J is TRBJ1-5; the match to TRBD1 covers 9 bases. CDR3 length equals 18 residues. Germline V gene sequence: CDR1 MDHEN, CDR2 SYDVKM. Trimming took 3 bases from V and 9 from J; bases not matched to a gene: 18.

The CDR3 region is CASSLGMDGEGSNQPQHF. In nucleotides, the CDR3 is TGTGCCAGCAGTTTAGGGATGGACGGCGAAGGTAGCAATCAGCCCCAGCATTTT. This chain joins TRBV27 and TRBJ1-5; unclear D gene. The CDR3 is 18 amino acids. With 2 bases removed from V and 0 bases from J, the gap between germline ends came to 17 bases. The germline gives CDR1 MNHEY, CDR2 SMNVEV (reference sequence).

The CDR3 region is CASSPGTSGSYTQYF. CDR3 coding DNA: TGTGCCAGCAGTCCCGGGACTAGCGGGAGTTATACGCAGTATTTT. This chain links TRBV2 with TRBJ2-3; 14 positions agree with TRBD2. CDR1 is SNHLY and CDR2 is FYNNEI in the germline V gene. The CDR3 extends over 15 amino acids. V shed 5 bases and J 7 bases; nucleotides not matched to a gene: 5.

V gene TRBV13 combines with J gene TRBJ1-1; 8 nucleotides align to TRBD1. This CDR3 is 17 amino acids long. CDR1 is PRHDT, CDR2 FYEKMQ, per germline (reference sequence). The ends lost 3 bases at V and 2 bases at J; junction bases unmatched: 11. The CDR3 here is CASSFVPWTGRNTEAFF. In DNA, the CDR3 is TGTGCCAGCAGCTTCGTCCCTTGGACAGGGCGAAACACTGAAGCTTTCTTT.

The chain employs TRBV9 and TRBJ2-1; 7 bases are shared with TRBD1. Trimming took 3 bases from V and 0 from J; bases not matched to a gene: 3. The germline V gene has CDR1 SGDLS and CDR2 YYNGEE. The CDR3 sequence is 15 residues long. The CDR3 nucleotides read TGTGCCAGCAGCGCAACAGGGGCCTCCTACAATGAGCAGTTCTTC. It encodes CASSATGASYNEQFF.

This clone was seen more than once but under ten times. This chain uses TRBV9 with TRBJ1-4; 7 bases map to TRBD1. The CDR3 length is 15 residues. Trimming at V came to 3 bases and at J to 8 bases, leaving 10 bases not matched to a gene. In germline, CDR1 is SGDLS, CDR2 YYNGEE. CDR3 in DNA: TGTGCCAGCAGCGGTTGGACAGGCGGAAAAGAAAAACTGTTTTTT. Its protein is CASSGWTGGKEKLFF.

This clone was recorded once. The chain links TRBV6-6 to TRBJ2-5; no clear D gene. This CDR3 is built from 13 residues. V was shortened by 5 bases and J by 1 base, with 8 bases between the two germline ends. Germline CDR1 MNHNY, CDR2 SVGAGI (reference sequence). The CDR3 DNA reads TGTGCCAGCAGTCAGCCAGCCCAAGAGACCCAGTACTTC. Protein sequence: CASSQPAQETQYF.

In this sample, this clone turned up once. The CDR3 loop is CASSAFPDNYGYTF. Here the CDR3 DNA reads TGTGCCAGCAGTGCATTCCCCGATAACTATGGCTACACCTTC. V usage is TRBV6-1 and J usage is TRBJ1-2; D gene uncertain. CDR3 length equals 14 residues. Germline-derived CDR1 and CDR2 are MNHNS and SASEGT. V was clipped by 4 bases and J by 1 base, with 10 bases between them.